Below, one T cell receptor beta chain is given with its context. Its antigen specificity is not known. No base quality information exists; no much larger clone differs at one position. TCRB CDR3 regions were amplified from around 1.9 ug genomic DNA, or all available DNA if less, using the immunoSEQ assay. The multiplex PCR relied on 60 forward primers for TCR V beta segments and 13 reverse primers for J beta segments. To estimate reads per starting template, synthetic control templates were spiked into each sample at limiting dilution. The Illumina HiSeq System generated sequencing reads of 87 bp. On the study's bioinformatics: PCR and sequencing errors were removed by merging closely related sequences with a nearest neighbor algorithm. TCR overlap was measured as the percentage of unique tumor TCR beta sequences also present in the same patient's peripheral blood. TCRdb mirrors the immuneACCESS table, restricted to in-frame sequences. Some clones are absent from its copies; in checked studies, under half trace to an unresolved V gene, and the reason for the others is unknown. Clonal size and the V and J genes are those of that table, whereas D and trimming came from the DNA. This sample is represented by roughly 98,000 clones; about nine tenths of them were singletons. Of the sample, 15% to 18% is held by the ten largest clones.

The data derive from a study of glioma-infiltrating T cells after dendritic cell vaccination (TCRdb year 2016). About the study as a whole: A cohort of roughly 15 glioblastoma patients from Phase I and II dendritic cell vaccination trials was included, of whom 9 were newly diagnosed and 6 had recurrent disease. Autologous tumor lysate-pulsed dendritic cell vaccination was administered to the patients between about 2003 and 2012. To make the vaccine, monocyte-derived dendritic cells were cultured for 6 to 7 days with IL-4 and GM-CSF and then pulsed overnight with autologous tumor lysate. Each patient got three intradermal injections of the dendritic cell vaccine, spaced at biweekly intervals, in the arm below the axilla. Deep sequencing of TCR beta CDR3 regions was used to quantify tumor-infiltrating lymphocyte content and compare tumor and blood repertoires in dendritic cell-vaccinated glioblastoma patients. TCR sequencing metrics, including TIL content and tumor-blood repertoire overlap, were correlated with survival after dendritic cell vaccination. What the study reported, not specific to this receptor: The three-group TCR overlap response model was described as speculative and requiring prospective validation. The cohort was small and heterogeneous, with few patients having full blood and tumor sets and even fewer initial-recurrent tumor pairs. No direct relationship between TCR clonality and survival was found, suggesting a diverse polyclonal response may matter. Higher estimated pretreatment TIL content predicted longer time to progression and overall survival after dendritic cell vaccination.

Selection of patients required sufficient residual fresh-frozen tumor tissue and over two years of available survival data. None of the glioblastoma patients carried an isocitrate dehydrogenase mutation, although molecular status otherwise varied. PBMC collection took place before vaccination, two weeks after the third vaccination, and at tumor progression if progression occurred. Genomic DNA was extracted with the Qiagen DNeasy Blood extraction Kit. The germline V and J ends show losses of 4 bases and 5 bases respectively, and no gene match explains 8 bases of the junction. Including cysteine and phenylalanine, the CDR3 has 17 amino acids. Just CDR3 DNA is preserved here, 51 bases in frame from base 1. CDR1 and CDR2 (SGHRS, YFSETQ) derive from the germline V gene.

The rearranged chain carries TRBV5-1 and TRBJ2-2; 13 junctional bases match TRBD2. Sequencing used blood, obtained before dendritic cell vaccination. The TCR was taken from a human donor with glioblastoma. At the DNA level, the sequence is TGCGCCAGCAGCCAGACTAGCGGGGGGCGAAAAACCGGGGAGCTGTTTTTT. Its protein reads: CASSQTSGGRKTGELFF.